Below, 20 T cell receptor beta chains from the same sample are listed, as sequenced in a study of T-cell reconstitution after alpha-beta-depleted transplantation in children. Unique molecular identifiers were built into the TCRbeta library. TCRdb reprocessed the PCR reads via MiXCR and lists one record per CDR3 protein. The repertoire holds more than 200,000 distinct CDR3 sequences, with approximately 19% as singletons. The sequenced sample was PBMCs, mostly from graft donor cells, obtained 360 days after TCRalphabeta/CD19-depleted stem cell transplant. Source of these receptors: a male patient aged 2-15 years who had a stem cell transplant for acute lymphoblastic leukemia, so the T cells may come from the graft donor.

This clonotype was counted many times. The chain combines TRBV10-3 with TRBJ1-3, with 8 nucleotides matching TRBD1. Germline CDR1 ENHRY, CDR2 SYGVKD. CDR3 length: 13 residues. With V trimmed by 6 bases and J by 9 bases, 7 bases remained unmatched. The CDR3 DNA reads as TGTGCCATCAGGGGACAGGATCGGGCCACCATATATTTT. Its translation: CAIRGQDRATIYF.

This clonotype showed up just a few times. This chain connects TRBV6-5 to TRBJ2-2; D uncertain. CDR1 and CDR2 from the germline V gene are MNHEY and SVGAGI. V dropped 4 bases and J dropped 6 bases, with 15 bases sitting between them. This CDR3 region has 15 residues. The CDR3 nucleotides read TGTGCCAGCAGTTCGGTCACAATGGTCCCCGGGGAGCTGTTTTTT. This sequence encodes CASSSVTMVPGELFF.

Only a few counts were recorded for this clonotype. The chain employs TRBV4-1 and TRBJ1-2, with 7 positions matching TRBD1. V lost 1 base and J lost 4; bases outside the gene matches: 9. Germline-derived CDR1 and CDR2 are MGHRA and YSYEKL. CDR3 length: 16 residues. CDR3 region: CASSQVGTGVFYGYTF. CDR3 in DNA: TGCGCCAGCAGCCAAGTTGGAACAGGGGTCTTCTATGGCTACACCTTC.

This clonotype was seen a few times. CDR3 in amino acids: CATGHLIAGDVYTQYF. The CDR3 nucleotides are TGTGCCACCGGCCACTTGATAGCGGGAGATGTGTATACGCAGTATTTT. The chain is built from TRBV15 and TRBJ2-3; 9 bases agree with TRBD2. The germline gives CDR1 LNHNV, CDR2 YYDKDF (reference sequence). V lost 8 bases to trimming and J lost 7 bases; unmatched junction nucleotides: 16. The CDR3 spans 16 residues.

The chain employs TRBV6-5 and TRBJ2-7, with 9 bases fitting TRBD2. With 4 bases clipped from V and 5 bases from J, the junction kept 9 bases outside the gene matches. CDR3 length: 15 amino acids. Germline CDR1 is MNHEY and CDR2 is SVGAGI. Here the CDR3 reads CASSSLAGRRNEQYF. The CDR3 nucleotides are TGTGCCAGCAGTTCCCTAGCGGGGCGGAGGAACGAGCAGTACTTC.

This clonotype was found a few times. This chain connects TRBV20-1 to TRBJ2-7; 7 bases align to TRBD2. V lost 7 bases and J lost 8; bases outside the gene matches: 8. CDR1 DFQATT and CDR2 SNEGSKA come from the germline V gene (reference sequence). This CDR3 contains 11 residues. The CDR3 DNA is TGCAGTGTACCTAGCGGAGTGCAGCAGTACTTC. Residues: CSVPSGVQQYF.

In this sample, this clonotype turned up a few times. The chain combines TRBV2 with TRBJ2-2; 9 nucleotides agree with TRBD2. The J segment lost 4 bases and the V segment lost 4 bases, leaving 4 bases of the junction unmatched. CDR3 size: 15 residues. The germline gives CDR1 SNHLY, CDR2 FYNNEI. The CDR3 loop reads CASSGRRGGTGELFF. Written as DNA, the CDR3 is TGTGCCAGCAGTGGTCGGCGGGGGGGCACCGGGGAGCTGTTTTTT.

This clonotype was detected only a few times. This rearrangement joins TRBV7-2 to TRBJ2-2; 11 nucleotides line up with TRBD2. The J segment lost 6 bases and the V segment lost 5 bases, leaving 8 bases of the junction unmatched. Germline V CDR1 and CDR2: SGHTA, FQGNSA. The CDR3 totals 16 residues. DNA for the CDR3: TGTGCCAGCAGCCTCTCTAGCGGGGGGTTTCCCGGGGAGCTGTTTTTT. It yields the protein CASSLSSGGFPGELFF.

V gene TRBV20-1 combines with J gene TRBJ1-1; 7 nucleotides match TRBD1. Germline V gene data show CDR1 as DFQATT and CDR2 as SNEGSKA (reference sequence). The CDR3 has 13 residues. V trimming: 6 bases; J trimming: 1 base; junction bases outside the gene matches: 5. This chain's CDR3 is CSAWDRENTEAFF. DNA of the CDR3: TGCAGTGCCTGGGACAGAGAGAACACTGAAGCTTTCTTT.

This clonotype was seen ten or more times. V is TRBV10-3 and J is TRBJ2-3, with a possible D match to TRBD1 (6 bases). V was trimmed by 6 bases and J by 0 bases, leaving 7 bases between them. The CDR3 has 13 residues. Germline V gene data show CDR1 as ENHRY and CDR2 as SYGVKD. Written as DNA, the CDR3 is TGTGCCATCAGCGGACAGAGCACAGATACGCAGTATTTT. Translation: CAISGQSTDTQYF.

CDR3 nucleotides: TGCAGTGCTAGAGGCCCCCTAGCGGGAGGGCCGACCGGGGAGCTGTTTTTT. Translating gives CSARGPLAGGPTGELFF. The V gene is TRBV20-1, the J gene TRBJ2-2; 12 nucleotides align to TRBD2. Trimming cost V 1 base and J 5 bases; bases outside gene matches: 8. This CDR3 is built from 17 residues. CDR1 is DFQATT and CDR2 is SNEGSKA in the germline V gene (reference sequence).

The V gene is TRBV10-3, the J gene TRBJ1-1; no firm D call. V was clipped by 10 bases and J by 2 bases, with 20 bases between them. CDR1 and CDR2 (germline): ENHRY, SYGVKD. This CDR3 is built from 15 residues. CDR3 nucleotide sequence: TGTGCCACCCCTTGGCCTCTAGCAGCCAACACTGAAGCTTTCTTT. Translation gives CATPWPLAANTEAFF.

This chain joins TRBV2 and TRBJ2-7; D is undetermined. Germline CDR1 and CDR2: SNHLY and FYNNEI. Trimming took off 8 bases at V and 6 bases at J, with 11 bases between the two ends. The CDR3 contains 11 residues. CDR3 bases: TGTGCCAGCCCTTCGTCGACCGAGCAGTACTTC. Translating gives CASPSSTEQYF.

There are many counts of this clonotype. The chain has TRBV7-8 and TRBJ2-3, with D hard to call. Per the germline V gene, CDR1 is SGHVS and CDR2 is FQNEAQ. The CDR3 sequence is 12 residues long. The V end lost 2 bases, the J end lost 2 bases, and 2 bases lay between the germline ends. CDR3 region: CASSLITDTQYF. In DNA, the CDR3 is TGTGCCAGCAGCTTAATCACAGATACGCAGTATTTT.

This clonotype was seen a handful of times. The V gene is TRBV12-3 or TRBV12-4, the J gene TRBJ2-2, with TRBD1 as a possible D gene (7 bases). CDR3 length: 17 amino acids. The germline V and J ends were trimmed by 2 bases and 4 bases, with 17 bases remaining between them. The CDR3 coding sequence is TGTGCCAGCAGTTTAAGAGGGGGCGGGACTGGCACCGGGGAGCTGTTTTTT. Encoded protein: CASSLRGGGTGTGELFF.

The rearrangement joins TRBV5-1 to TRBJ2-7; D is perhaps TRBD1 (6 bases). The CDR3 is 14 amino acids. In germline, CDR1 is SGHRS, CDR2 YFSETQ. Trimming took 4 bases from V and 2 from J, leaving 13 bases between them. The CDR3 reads CASSQRDTAYEQYF. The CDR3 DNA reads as TGCGCCAGCAGCCAGAGGGACACCGCCTACGAGCAGTACTTC.

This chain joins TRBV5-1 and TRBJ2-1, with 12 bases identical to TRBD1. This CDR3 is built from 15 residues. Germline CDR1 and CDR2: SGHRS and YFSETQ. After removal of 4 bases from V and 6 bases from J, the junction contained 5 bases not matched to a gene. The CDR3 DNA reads TGCGCCAGCAGCGGGGGGGACAGGGGGCGCAATGAGCAGTTCTTC. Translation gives CASSGGDRGRNEQFF.

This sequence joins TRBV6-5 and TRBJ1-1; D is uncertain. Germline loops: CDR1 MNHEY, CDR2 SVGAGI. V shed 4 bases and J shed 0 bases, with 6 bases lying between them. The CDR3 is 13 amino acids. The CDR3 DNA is TGTGCCAGCAGTTGGACGATGAACACTGAAGCTTTCTTT. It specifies CASSWTMNTEAFF.

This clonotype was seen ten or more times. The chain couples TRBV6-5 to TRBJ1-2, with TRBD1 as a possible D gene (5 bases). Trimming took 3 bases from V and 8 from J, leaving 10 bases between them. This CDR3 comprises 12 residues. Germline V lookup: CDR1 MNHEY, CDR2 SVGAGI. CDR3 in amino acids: CASSYDRTGYTF. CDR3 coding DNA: TGTGCCAGCAGTTATGACAGAACAGGCTACACCTTC.

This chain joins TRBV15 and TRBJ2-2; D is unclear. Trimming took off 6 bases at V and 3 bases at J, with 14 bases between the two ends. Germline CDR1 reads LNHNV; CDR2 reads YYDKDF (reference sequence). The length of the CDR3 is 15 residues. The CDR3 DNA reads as TGTGCCACCAGGCTCCCCCTCAGCGACACCGGGGAGCTGTTTTTT. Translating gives CATRLPLSDTGELFF.